Below are 21 T cell receptor beta chains sequenced from a single sample in a study of cytomegalovirus exposure and HLA in healthy donors. Amplification used 60 Vbeta primers and 13 Jbeta primers. Assay used: immunoSEQ multiplex PCR; TCRdb lists only in-frame clones, some missing. Of about 130,000 clones listed, around three quarters are singletons. Sequencing input: PBMCs. These receptors all come from a man aged 25 to 45 in good health.

The V gene is TRBV11-1, the J gene TRBJ2-7; maybe TRBD1 (6 bases). CDR3 length equals 15 residues. Germline CDR1 and CDR2: SGHAT and FQDESV (reference sequence). V was pared by 1 base and J by 3 bases, with 13 bases between. The DNA of the CDR3 is TGTGCCAGCAGCTTAGTAGCACAGGGCCGCTACGAGCAGTACTTC. This gives the protein CASSLVAQGRYEQYF.

This clone turned up a few times. V gene TRBV5-1 combines with J gene TRBJ1-4; no clear D. The CDR3 has 14 amino acids. CDR1 and CDR2 from the germline V gene are SGHRS and YFSETQ. V was trimmed by 0 bases and J by 13 bases, leaving 16 bases between them. As DNA, the CDR3 is TGCGCCAGCAGCTTGGCTGAGGGAGGGCCAGGACTGTTTTTT. Translation: CASSLAEGGPGLFF.

The V call is TRBV28, the J call TRBJ2-7; maybe TRBD2 (7 bases). V shed 7 bases and J shed 2 bases, with 24 bases lying between them. Germline assignment: CDR1 MDHEN and CDR2 SYDVKM. CDR3 size: 17 residues. DNA for the CDR3: TGTGCCAGCAAAGGCGGAGGGGCGGGGGCTAGTACCTACGAGCAGTACTTC. This translates into CASKGGGAGASTYEQYF.

This sequence joins TRBV5-1 and TRBJ2-5; 13 nucleotides match TRBD2. Germline values: CDR1 SGHRS, CDR2 YFSETQ. Trimming cost V 2 bases and J 0 bases; bases outside gene matches: 1. CDR3 length: 16 amino acids. The CDR3 DNA follows: TGCGCCAGCAGCTTAGGACTAGCGGGAGACCAAGAGACCCAGTACTTC. Residues: CASSLGLAGDQETQYF.

This clone was counted a single time. J is TRBJ1-4 and V is TRBV7-8; TRBD1 agrees at 7 bases. CDR3 length: 15 amino acids. J lost 7 bases, V lost 5 bases, and 10 bases had no gene match. Germline CDR1 is SGHVS and CDR2 is FQNEAQ. DNA for the CDR3: TGTGCCAGCAGCCCAGGGACAGCCAAGATTGAAAAACTGTTTTTT. Its translation is CASSPGTAKIEKLFF.

V gene TRBV15 combines with J gene TRBJ2-1; 8 bases match TRBD2. Trimming took 6 bases from V and 7 from J; bases not matched to a gene: 11. The V gene's germline CDR1 is LNHNV and CDR2 YYDKDF (reference sequence). This CDR3 comprises 15 residues. The CDR3 DNA is TGTGCCACCAGGCTGGAAAGCGGGAGTTGGAATGAGCAGTTCTTC. Translating gives CATRLESGSWNEQFF.

The chain combines TRBV7-2 with TRBJ2-1; 10 nucleotides match TRBD2. V dropped 5 bases and J dropped 4; count of bases not matched to a gene: 14. The CDR3 covers 18 residues. The germline gives CDR1 SGHTA, CDR2 FQGNSA. As DNA, the CDR3 is TGTGCCAGCAGCAAACTTGGGACTAGCGCCTTACTTTACAATGAGCAGTTCTTC. This translates into CASSKLGTSALLYNEQFF.

This chain links TRBV27 with TRBJ2-3, with D unresolved. CDR1 and CDR2 from the germline V gene are MNHEY and SMNVEV (reference sequence). There are 13 residues in the CDR3. V lost 5 bases to trimming and J lost 5 bases, with 11 bases between them. In nucleotides, the CDR3 is TGTGCCAGCAGTGGAGTCACCGTAGATACGCAGTATTTT. This translates into CASSGVTVDTQYF.

V is TRBV21-1 and J is TRBJ2-7; the table's D call TRBD2 went unverified against the DNA. TRBV21-1 is a pseudogene segment. This CDR3 has 17 amino acids. The CDR3 DNA is TGTGCCAGCAACTACACTTGGATAGGGAGGATGAAGTACGAGCAGTACTTC. Amino acids: CASNYTWIGRMKYEQYF.

The V call is TRBV7-8, the J call TRBJ1-2, with D possibly matching TRBD1 (5 bases). V lost 2 bases to trimming and J lost 8 bases, with 12 bases between them. Germline CDR1 is SGHVS and CDR2 is FQNEAQ. CDR3 length equals 13 residues. CDR3 in amino acids: CASSLILGGGYTF. The CDR3 DNA reads TGTGCCAGCAGCTTAATCTTGGGGGGAGGCTACACCTTC.

The chain recombines TRBV2 with TRBJ2-1, with a tentative D call TRBD1 (6 bases). V lost 8 bases, J lost 4 bases, and 12 bases lay in between. Germline V CDR1 and CDR2: SNHLY, FYNNEI. The CDR3 consists of 13 residues. The CDR3 protein is CASSRDNYNEQFF. CDR3 nucleotide sequence: TGTGCCAGCTCACGGGACAATTACAATGAGCAGTTCTTC.

This sequence joins TRBV5-6 and TRBJ2-2; the D gene is possibly TRBD2 (6 bases). This CDR3 has 14 amino acids. Trimming removed 5 bases from V and 4 bases from J, with 12 bases in between. The V gene's germline CDR1 is SGHDT and CDR2 YYEEEE. CDR3 amino acids: CASRDLGGTGELFF. The CDR3, as DNA: TGTGCCAGCAGGGATCTCGGGGGCACCGGGGAGCTGTTTTTT.

The chain couples TRBV23-1 to TRBJ2-5, with TRBD2 identical over 7 bases. TRBV23-1 is designated an ORF whose function remains uncertain. The CDR3 has 14 residues. The V gene end was trimmed by 6 bases and the J gene end by 8 bases; junction bases not matched to a gene: 12. The CDR3 coding sequence is TGCGCCAGCAGGCGGCCTAGCGGTTTGTGTACCCAGTACTTC. Translating it yields CASRRPSGLCTQYF.

This chain connects TRBV28 to TRBJ1-1; 7 bases line up with TRBD1. The CDR3 has 11 amino acids. Germline CDR1 and CDR2: MDHEN and SYDVKM. V trimming: 5 bases; J trimming: 8 bases; junction bases outside the gene matches: 2. Here the CDR3 reads CASSGQAEAFF. The CDR3 nucleotides read TGTGCCAGCAGTGGACAGGCAGAAGCTTTCTTT.

A single count supports this clone. The V and J genes are TRBV18 and TRBJ1-2; 9 bases fit TRBD1. In germline, CDR1 is KGHSH, CDR2 LQKENI. Trimming cost V 3 bases and J 8 bases; bases outside gene matches: 13. CDR3 length equals 16 residues. For the CDR3, the DNA is TGTGCCAGCTCACCCCCGGGACAGGGAACCTTAGGCGGCTACACCTTC. It codes for CASSPPGQGTLGGYTF.

This chain links TRBV7-9 with TRBJ2-1, with 15 bases aligning to TRBD2. V was clipped by 1 base and J by 10 bases; unmatched bases: 5. This CDR3 is built from 16 residues. Looked up from germline, CDR1 is SEHNR and CDR2 is FQNEAQ (reference sequence). CDR3 sequence: CASSLGEGLAGGEQFF. As DNA, the CDR3 is TGTGCCAGCAGCTTAGGGGAGGGACTAGCGGGAGGCGAGCAGTTCTTC.

The chain couples TRBV9 to TRBJ1-3; D gene unclear. Trimming pared 0 bases from V and 0 bases from J, leaving 10 bases between. Per the germline V gene, CDR1 is SGDLS and CDR2 is YYNGEE. This CDR3 contains 16 residues. The CDR3 DNA reads TGTGCCAGCAGCGTAGATCTAGGCCTCTCTGGAAACACCATATATTTT. Translating gives CASSVDLGLSGNTIYF. Looking up the rest from reference TRBV9 and TRBJ1-3 gives the full variable domain: DSGVTQTPKHLITATGQRVTLRCSPRSGDLSVYWYQQSLDQGLQFLIQYYNGEERAKGNILERFSAQQFPDLHSELNLSSLELGDSALYFCASSVDLGLSGNTIYFGEGSWLTVV.

The rearrangement joins TRBV19 to TRBJ1-5, with D hard to call. V was cut by 1 base and J by 1 base, with 8 bases left in between. CDR3 size: 15 residues. Germline CDR1 is LNHDA and CDR2 is SQIVND (reference sequence). Here the CDR3 DNA reads TGTGCCAGTAGTATAGTCCGGGGAAGCAATCAGCCCCAGCATTTT. The encoded protein is CASSIVRGSNQPQHF.

The rearrangement joins TRBV9 to TRBJ1-4, with D possibly matching TRBD1 (5 bases). V was pared by 4 bases and J by 2 bases, with 12 bases between. This CDR3 spans 15 amino acids. CDR1 and CDR2 (germline): SGDLS, YYNGEE. In DNA form, the CDR3 reads TGTGCCAGCAGCTCCCAGGGAAGGACTAATGAAAAACTGTTTTTT. It translates to CASSSQGRTNEKLFF.

With regard to this clone: The junction and the germline gene differ at one end; a read error may be behind it. The sample holds other DNA sequences that translate to the same CDR3. The V and J genes are TRBV7-2 and TRBJ1-1; D gene unclear. There are 11 residues in the CDR3. From germline, CDR1 is SGHTA and CDR2 FQGNSA. DNA of the CDR3: TGTGCCAGCAGCTTGAGGAGTGAAGCTTTCTTC. Amino acid sequence: CASSLRSEAFF.

This clone was seen only a few times. The chain links TRBV5-4 to TRBJ2-5, with D hard to call. CDR3 length equals 11 residues. Between the trimmed V and J ends, which lost 2 bases and 4 bases, there was a span of 3 bases. CDR1 and CDR2 from the germline V gene are SGHNT and YYREEE (reference sequence). The CDR3 reads CASSLLETQYF. CDR3 coding DNA: TGTGCCAGCAGCTTACTAGAGACCCAGTACTTC.